What follows is one T cell receptor (beta chain) and its context. What it recognizes is unknown. This entry comes from a study of cytomegalovirus exposure and HLA in healthy donors. Study findings and constraints: Most TCR beta V segments were productive about 87% or about 30% of the time in an earlier analysis.

Use of 60 Vbeta and 13 Jbeta primers characterized the PCR. Original data processing: Later analysis identified some 80 million unique TCR beta chains, about 12 million shared. Profiled with immunoSEQ multiplex PCR; TCRdb holds only in-frame clones, not every one. V, J and clone size reflect that table, while D and trimming were determined from the DNA. The sample has approximately 130,000 clones; roughly 9.6% are singletons. Trimming stripped 4 bases from V and 6 bases from J, with 17 bases between. Germline lookup yields CDR1 SGHRS and CDR2 YFSETQ. This CDR3 is 14 amino acids long. The source of this sequence is a woman in her 40s in good health and CMV-seropositive. V gene TRBV5-1 combines with J gene TRBJ2-7; maybe TRBD1 (6 bases). Sample: PBMCs. Here the CDR3 DNA reads TGCGCCAGCAGCGCAGAACAGGGAATCAGCGAGCAGTACTTC. It encodes CASSAEQGISEQYF. The whole variable domain, remainder taken from reference TRBV5-1 and TRBJ2-7, is KAGVTQTPRYLIKTRGQQVTLSCSPISGHRSVSWYQQTPGQGLQFLFEYFSETQRNKGNFPGRFSGRQFSNSRSEMNVSTLELGDSALYLCASSAEQGISEQYFGPGTRLTVT.